A single sample gave rise to the 32 T cell receptor beta chains below, sequenced in a study of shared clonotypes between healthy human individuals. Only CD45RO-negative cells positively selected for CCR7 counted as naive CD8 cells, so terminally differentiated effector memory CD45RA+ cells were excluded. Clones were sequenced by immunoSEQ multiplex PCR, and TCRdb holds only the in-frame ones, with some missing. The table records 550,000 to 600,000 clones, about 98% of them present only once. The specimen was naive CD8+ T cells sorted from blood. These receptors came from a man between 25 and 39 years old in good health.

This chain joins TRBV2 and TRBJ2-7; 9 bases align to TRBD1. Looked up from germline, CDR1 is SNHLY and CDR2 is FYNNEI. CDR3 size: 15 residues. V shed 6 bases and J 5 bases; nucleotides not matched to a gene: 11. CDR3 amino acids: CASRELGQGTHEQYF. The CDR3 DNA follows: TGTGCCAGCAGAGAGCTAGGACAGGGGACGCACGAGCAGTACTTC.

The chain is built from TRBV5-6 and TRBJ2-2; 8 bases are shared with TRBD1. V lost 4 bases, J lost 9 bases, and 17 bases stayed unmatched. In germline, CDR1 is SGHDT, CDR2 YYEEEE. The CDR3 is 17 residues long. In DNA form, the CDR3 reads TGTGCCAGCAGCCCACCGTTGAGGACAGGGACTCACCGGGAGCTGTTTTTT. Translating gives CASSPPLRTGTHRELFF.

Remarks on this clone: Within the sample, other DNA sequences also encode this same CDR3. The V call is TRBV27, the J call TRBJ2-7; a possible D gene is TRBD1 (6 bases). Germline V lookup: CDR1 MNHEY, CDR2 SMNVEV (reference sequence). Trimming took 3 bases from V and 1 from J, leaving 7 bases between them. The CDR3 covers 13 residues. The CDR3 reads CASSFGQSYEQYF. For the CDR3, the DNA is TGTGCCAGCAGTTTCGGACAGTCCTACGAGCAGTACTTC.

The rearrangement links TRBV7-9 to TRBJ1-2; 8 positions match TRBD1. In germline, CDR1 is SEHNR, CDR2 FQNEAQ (reference sequence). Trimming at V came to 0 bases and at J to 6 bases, leaving 9 bases not matched to a gene. CDR3 length: 16 residues. CDR3 residues: CASSLAHGQGVHGYTF. The DNA of the CDR3 is TGTGCCAGCAGCTTAGCGCATGGACAGGGCGTTCATGGCTACACCTTC.

The V gene is TRBV15, the J gene TRBJ2-1; D remains ambiguous. CDR3 length equals 15 residues. Germline-derived CDR1 and CDR2 are LNHNV and YYDKDF (reference sequence). V was cut by 1 base and J by 3 bases, with 10 bases left in between. CDR3 sequence reads: CATSRVDGYYNEQFF. The DNA of the CDR3 is TGTGCCACCAGCAGAGTTGACGGTTACTACAATGAGCAGTTCTTC.

V usage is TRBV19 and J usage is TRBJ2-7; the D gene is possibly TRBD2 (5 bases). The CDR3 consists of 15 residues. CDR1 and CDR2 (germline): LNHDA, SQIVND (reference sequence). The V gene lost 3 bases and the J gene lost 4 bases, with 16 bases spanning the gap. The CDR3 DNA sequence: TGTGCCAGTAGTATCCCTCGGGCCGGACTTTACGAGCAGTACTTC. This gives the protein CASSIPRAGLYEQYF.

V and J are TRBV11-2 and TRBJ2-1; D is undetermined. The ends were cut back, 8 bases at V and 7 bases at J, with 9 bases in the middle. CDR3 length: 11 amino acids. From germline, CDR1 is SGHAT and CDR2 FQNNGV. CDR3 sequence (DNA): TGTGCCAGCGCGTGGCGGAATGAGCAGTTCTTC. Translating it yields CASAWRNEQFF.

The chain recombines TRBV4-3 with TRBJ2-7; D not certain. This CDR3 comprises 15 residues. V dropped 4 bases and J dropped 4 bases, with 17 bases sitting between them. The germline V gene has CDR1 LGHNA and CDR2 YSLEER. CDR3 sequence (DNA): TGCGCCAGCAGCCCGACGAGCAGTGGGATGTACGAGCAGTACTTC. Protein product: CASSPTSSGMYEQYF.

The chain uses TRBV27 and TRBJ2-5; unclear D gene. Germline-derived CDR1 and CDR2 are MNHEY and SMNVEV (reference sequence). V was shortened by 6 bases and J by 3 bases, with 14 bases between the two germline ends. This CDR3 is 14 amino acids long. The CDR3, as DNA: TGTGCCAGCAGCCTACTCACCTCAAAAGAGACCCAGTACTTC. Translating it yields CASSLLTSKETQYF.

The chain combines TRBV7-3 with TRBJ2-7, with TRBD1 matching 11 bases. The CDR3 is made up of 15 amino acids. The junction had 6 bases not matched to a gene; V was cut back by 3 bases and J by 5 bases. Germline-derived CDR1 and CDR2 are SGHTA and FQGTGA. The CDR3 is CASSFGQGARDEQYF. The CDR3 DNA follows: TGTGCCAGCAGCTTCGGACAGGGGGCTAGGGACGAGCAGTACTTC.

J is TRBJ1-1 and V is TRBV6-6, with TRBD1 identical over 8 bases. Germline assignment: CDR1 MNHNY and CDR2 SVGAGI (reference sequence). The CDR3 consists of 14 residues. V lost 7 bases and J lost 0; bases outside the gene matches: 4. The CDR3: CASTRQGLNTEAFF. In DNA form, the CDR3 reads TGTGCCAGCACCCGACAGGGGTTGAACACTGAAGCTTTCTTT.

Only one count was recorded for this clone. V is TRBV28 and J is TRBJ1-1; D remains ambiguous. The CDR3 totals 17 residues. Between the trimmed V and J ends, which lost 2 bases and 1 base, there was a span of 17 bases. CDR1 is MDHEN and CDR2 is SYDVKM in the germline V gene. CDR3 region: CASSLIYGYGRNTEAFF. The CDR3, as DNA: TGTGCCAGCAGTTTAATTTACGGGTACGGGAGGAACACTGAAGCTTTCTTT.

The chain links TRBV7-9 to TRBJ2-2, with D unclear. Germline CDR1 SEHNR, CDR2 FQNEAQ (reference sequence). The CDR3 sequence is 13 residues long. V was cut by 1 base and J by 3 bases, with 3 bases left in between. The CDR3 spells CASSLDDTGELFF. For the CDR3, the DNA is TGTGCCAGCAGCTTAGATGACACCGGGGAGCTGTTTTTT. Variable domain in full (rest from reference TRBV7-9 and TRBJ2-2): DTGVSQNPRHKITKRGQNVTFRCDPISEHNRLYWYRQTLGQGPEFLTYFQNEAQLEKSRLLSDRFSAERPKGSFSTLEIQRTEQGDSAMYLCASSLDDTGELFFGEGSRLTVL.

The rearrangement joins TRBV19 to TRBJ2-6, with D possibly being TRBD2 (6 bases). The CDR3 has 18 residues. The V end was cut by 3 bases, the J end by 5 bases, with 20 bases between. Per germline, CDR1 LNHDA and CDR2 SQIVND (reference sequence). For the CDR3, the DNA is TGTGCCAGTAGTATTCGTCCGAGTACCGGGAGCAGGGCCAACGTCCTGACTTTC. Translated: CASSIRPSTGSRANVLTF. The whole variable domain, filled in from reference TRBV19 and TRBJ2-6, reads DGGITQSPKYLFRKEGQNVTLSCEQNLNHDAMYWYRQDPGQGLRLIYYSQIVNDFQKGDIAEGYSVSREKKESFPLTVTSAQKNPTAFYLCASSIRPSTGSRANVLTFGAGSRLTVL.

V is TRBV7-9 and J is TRBJ2-2; tentative D call: TRBD1 (6 bases). Germline lookup yields CDR1 SEHNR and CDR2 FQNEAQ (reference sequence). Trimming removed 5 bases at V and 7 bases at J, with 17 bases between. CDR3 length: 15 residues. CDR3 DNA sequence: TGTGCCAGCAGCACCCGACAGGAGAGGGTCGGGGAGCTGTTTTTT. This codes for CASSTRQERVGELFF. Full variable domain (rest looked up from reference TRBV7-9 and TRBJ2-2): DTGVSQNPRHKITKRGQNVTFRCDPISEHNRLYWYRQTLGQGPEFLTYFQNEAQLEKSRLLSDRFSAERPKGSFSTLEIQRTEQGDSAMYLCASSTRQERVGELFFGEGSRLTVL.

The chain carries TRBV7-2 and TRBJ2-1; TRBD2 matches at 7 bases. The ends lost 4 bases at V and 4 bases at J; junction bases unmatched: 7. This CDR3 is 15 amino acids long. Looked up from germline, CDR1 is SGHTA and CDR2 is FQGNSA. For the CDR3, the DNA is TGTGCCAGCAGCTCATATAGCGGGTCATACAATGAGCAGTTCTTC. Translating gives CASSSYSGSYNEQFF.

In regard to this clone: This sample also contains other DNA sequences that code for the same CDR3. This rearrangement joins TRBV2 to TRBJ2-7; TRBD2 matches 9 bases. The CDR3 totals 14 residues. Germline CDR1 and CDR2: SNHLY and FYNNEI. The V and J ends lost 3 bases and 4 bases, in that order; junction bases with no gene match: 4. In DNA form, the CDR3 reads TGTGCCAGCAGTGATCTAGCGGGGACTTACGAGCAGTACTTC. The encoded protein is CASSDLAGTYEQYF. Drawing the rest from reference TRBV2 and TRBJ2-7, the complete variable domain is EPEVTQTPSHQVTQMGQEVILRCVPISNHLYFYWYRQILGQKVEFLVSFYNNEISEKSEIFDDQFSVERPDGSNFTLKIRSTKLEDSAMYFCASSDLAGTYEQYFGPGTRLTVT.

This chain links TRBV7-3 with TRBJ1-1, with D possibly TRBD1 on 6 matching bases. The CDR3 covers 14 residues. V was shortened by 2 bases and J by 3 bases, with 10 bases between the two germline ends. Germline loops: CDR1 SGHTA, CDR2 FQGTGA. CDR3 sequence reads: CASSLQGRDTEAFF. The CDR3 DNA is TGTGCCAGCAGCTTACAGGGGCGGGACACTGAAGCTTTCTTT. Variable domain in full (rest from reference TRBV7-3 and TRBJ1-1): GAGVSQTPSNKVTEKGKYVELRCDPISGHTALYWYRQSLGQGPEFLIYFQGTGAADDSGLPNDRFFAVRPEGSVSTLKIQRTERGDSAVYLCASSLQGRDTEAFFGQGTRLTVV.

This chain connects TRBV2 to TRBJ2-3, with TRBD1 matching over 9 bases. Germline trimming cut 4 bases from V and 4 bases from J; bases unmatched to any gene: 6. Germline V lookup: CDR1 SNHLY, CDR2 FYNNEI. The CDR3 has 15 amino acids. In DNA form, the CDR3 reads TGTGCCAGCAGTGGGCCGGGACAGGGACCAGATACGCAGTATTTT. Its protein product is CASSGPGQGPDTQYF.

The chain couples TRBV5-8 to TRBJ1-1; a weak D match, TRBD1 (5 bases). The CDR3 has 13 amino acids. V was pared by 6 bases and J by 8 bases, with 17 bases between. Germline CDR1 and CDR2: SGHTS and YDEGEE. DNA of the CDR3: TGTGCCAGCAACCAGCCGGGGACCGACGAAGCTTTCTTT. It is translated as CASNQPGTDEAFF.

The chain recombines TRBV5-1 with TRBJ2-4; D not resolved. This CDR3 spans 13 amino acids. Trimming took 0 bases from V and 7 from J, leaving 8 bases between them. Germline assignment: CDR1 SGHRS and CDR2 YFSETQ. The CDR3, as DNA: TGCGCCAGCAGCTTGGGTTTGTCCAACATTCAGTACTTC. Translated: CASSLGLSNIQYF.

The gene calls are TRBV27 and TRBJ2-3; D remains ambiguous. The CDR3 runs 13 residues. Germline V lookup: CDR1 MNHEY, CDR2 SMNVEV (reference sequence). V lost 5 bases and J 2 bases, leaving 8 bases between the germline ends. CDR3 nucleotides: TGTGCCAGCAGTCCGCCCGACACAGATACGCAGTATTTT. It translates to CASSPPDTDTQYF.

The genes are TRBV25-1 and TRBJ1-1; TRBD1 is a possible D gene (5 bases). Germline CDR1 and CDR2: MGHDK and SYGVNS. V shed 4 bases and J shed 1 base, with 7 bases lying between them. The CDR3 is 13 amino acids. This chain's CDR3 is CASSVQGNTEAFF. The CDR3 DNA reads TGTGCCAGCAGTGTTCAGGGGAACACTGAAGCTTTCTTT.

The V call is TRBV5-6, the J call TRBJ2-7, with a tentative D call TRBD2 (6 bases). The CDR3 is 12 amino acids. The germline gives CDR1 SGHDT, CDR2 YYEEEE. V was pared by 6 bases and J by 5 bases, with 12 bases between. CDR3 DNA sequence: TGTGCCAGCACAGGGAGGCGGGACGAGCAGTACTTC. Translated, it gives CASTGRRDEQYF.

This clone occurred once. The V call is TRBV5-4, the J call TRBJ2-7; a possible D gene is TRBD1 (6 bases). From germline, CDR1 is SGHNT and CDR2 YYREEE (reference sequence). This CDR3 region has 15 residues. V was pared by 4 bases and J by 4 bases, with 18 bases between. CDR3 loop: CASSLEPRGSYEQYF. The CDR3 coding sequence is TGTGCCAGCAGCCTGGAGCCCAGGGGATCTTACGAGCAGTACTTC.

This clone was counted once. This rearrangement joins TRBV9 to TRBJ1-5, with D perhaps matching TRBD1 (6 bases). CDR3 length equals 13 residues. V lost 0 bases and J lost 5, with 6 bases in between. Germline CDR1 and CDR2: SGDLS and YYNGEE. CDR3 coding DNA: TGTGCCAGCAGCGTAGAGGGGGATCAGCCCCAGCATTTT. Amino acid sequence: CASSVEGDQPQHF. Full variable domain (remainder filled in from reference TRBV9 and TRBJ1-5): DSGVTQTPKHLITATGQRVTLRCSPRSGDLSVYWYQQSLDQGLQFLIQYYNGEERAKGNILERFSAQQFPDLHSELNLSSLELGDSALYFCASSVEGDQPQHFGDGTRLSIL.

The V call is TRBV29-1, the J call TRBJ1-1, with no clear D. Germline V gene data show CDR1 as SQVTM and CDR2 as ANQGSEA. Trimming shortened V by 0 bases and J by 4 bases, and 12 bases separated the two germline ends. The CDR3 consists of 14 residues. This CDR3 reads CSVEELSKGTEAFF. CDR3 nucleotide sequence: TGCAGCGTTGAAGAACTGTCTAAGGGCACTGAAGCTTTCTTT.

This clone was detected a few times. The chain employs TRBV6-5 and TRBJ1-3; D unclear. Trimming left V 6 bases short and J 0 bases short, with 9 bases between. Per germline, CDR1 MNHEY and CDR2 SVGAGI. This CDR3 is built from 14 residues. For the CDR3, the DNA is TGTGCCAGCAGCCAGGTTCTCTCTGGAAACACCATATATTTT. It encodes CASSQVLSGNTIYF.

V usage is TRBV5-1 and J usage is TRBJ2-1; 13 nucleotides line up with TRBD2. Germline CDR1 is SGHRS and CDR2 is YFSETQ. CDR3 length: 16 residues. Trimming cost V 0 bases and J 5 bases; bases outside gene matches: 2. This CDR3 reads CASSLAGTSGDNEQFF. The DNA of the CDR3 is TGCGCCAGCAGCTTGGCCGGGACTAGCGGGGACAATGAGCAGTTCTTC.

The chain employs TRBV28 and TRBJ1-2, with TRBD1 identical over 11 bases. Unmatched junction bases numbered 11, after V lost 5 bases and J lost 3 bases. Per germline, CDR1 MDHEN and CDR2 SYDVKM. The CDR3 covers 17 residues. The CDR3: CASSTLLGTGGYYGYTF. The DNA for the CDR3 is TGTGCCAGCAGTACGCTCCTTGGGACAGGGGGTTACTATGGCTACACCTTC.

This chain uses TRBV7-2 with TRBJ2-5; TRBD1 might be the D (9 bases). Trimming stripped 5 bases from V and 5 bases from J, with 18 bases between. Germline CDR1 SGHTA, CDR2 FQGNSA. The CDR3 has 15 amino acids. The CDR3 spells CASSLTGGLGETQYF. Written as DNA, the CDR3 is TGTGCCAGCAGCCTGACAGGGGGACTAGGGGAGACCCAGTACTTC.

This clone was picked up one time. The chain recombines TRBV28 with TRBJ2-1; 8 bases map to TRBD2. The CDR3 totals 16 residues. Germline CDR1 MDHEN, CDR2 SYDVKM. J gave up 10 bases and V 4 bases, and 15 bases lay outside the gene matches. CDR3 amino acids: CASSYSSPLAGLEQFF. In DNA form, the CDR3 reads TGTGCCAGCAGTTACTCCTCTCCTTTAGCGGGATTGGAGCAGTTCTTC.